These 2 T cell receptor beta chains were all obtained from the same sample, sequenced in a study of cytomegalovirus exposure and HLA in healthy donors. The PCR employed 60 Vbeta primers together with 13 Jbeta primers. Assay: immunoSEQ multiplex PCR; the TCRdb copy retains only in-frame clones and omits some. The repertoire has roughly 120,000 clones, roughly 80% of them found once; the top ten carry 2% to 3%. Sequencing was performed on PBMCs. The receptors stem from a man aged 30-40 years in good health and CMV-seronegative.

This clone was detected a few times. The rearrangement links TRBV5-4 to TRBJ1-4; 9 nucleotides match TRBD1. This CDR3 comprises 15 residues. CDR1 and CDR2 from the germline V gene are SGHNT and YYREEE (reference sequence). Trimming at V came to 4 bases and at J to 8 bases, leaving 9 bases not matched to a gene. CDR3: CASSTGTGSREKLFF. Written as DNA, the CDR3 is TGTGCCAGCAGCACGGGGACAGGGAGTAGGGAAAAACTGTTTTTT. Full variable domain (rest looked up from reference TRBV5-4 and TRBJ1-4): ETGVTQSPTHLIKTRGQQVTLRCSSQSGHNTVSWYQQALGQGPQFIFQYYREEENGRGNFPPRFSGLQFPNYSSELNVNALELDDSALYLCASSTGTGSREKLFFGSGTQLSVL.

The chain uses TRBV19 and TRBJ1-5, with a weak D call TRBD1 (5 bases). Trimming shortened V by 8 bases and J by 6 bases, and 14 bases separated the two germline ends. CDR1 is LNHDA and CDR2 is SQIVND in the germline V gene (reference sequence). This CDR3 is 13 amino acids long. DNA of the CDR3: TGTGCCAGTGTACAGGTGACGGGTCAGCCCCAGCATTTT. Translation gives CASVQVTGQPQHF.